This T cell receptor (beta chain) was recovered during a study of CD8+ T cells in alopecia areata. Turning to the study itself: It was oral tofacitinib, at 5 to 10 mg twice daily, that treated patients received. Treatment ran 6 to 18 months, with 6 months of follow-up afterward. Findings of the study overall: Higher clonality than in normal scalp was seen in lesional scalp, especially alopecia totalis/universalis.

J lost 7 bases, V lost 2 bases, and 4 bases had no gene match. The CDR3 spans 14 residues. Germline CDR1 and CDR2: LGHNA and YNFKEQ. For this clone: The target antigen is unknown.

Reverse transcribed after extraction, RNA yielded cDNA as the sequencing template. Here immunoSEQ multiplex PCR was the method, and the copy in TCRdb shows in-frame clones only, minus some. The table has 200,000 to 250,000 clones, more than 30% seen once. Regarding treatment: oral pan-JAK inhibitor, 5-10 mg twice daily. This sample comprised CD4+ T cells sorted from blood, obtained at approximately week 30, from a patient treated with tofacitinib. The receptor's source is a human donor with alopecia areata. The V gene is TRBV4-2, the J gene TRBJ2-1, with TRBD2 matching 8 bases. CDR3 protein: CASSQIGLANEQFF. In nucleotides, the CDR3 is TGTGCCAGCAGCCAAATAGGACTAGCTAATGAGCAGTTCTTC.